The TCR beta chain under discussion was sequenced for a study of cytomegalovirus exposure and HLA in healthy donors. For the study at large: From about 200 million T cells, an earlier analysis saw 120 million or so unique TCR beta sequences.

Study results and caveats: An analysis done earlier found most TCR beta V segments productive about 90% or about 30% of the time.

Donors likely had unrecorded immune exposures despite being nominally healthy when sampled. Researchers ran the PCR with 60 Vbeta and 13 Jbeta primers. Assay: immunoSEQ multiplex PCR; the TCRdb copy retains only in-frame clones and omits some. Of 150,000 to 200,000 clones in the sample, about 86% were seen once. Comments on this clone: Its antigen is not identified.

The specimen sequenced was PBMCs. The receptor was derived from a woman aged 18-35 years in good health and CMV-seronegative.

The CDR3 DNA follows: TGTGCCAGCAGTTACTCACCAGGGGGCTATGGCTACACCTTC. It encodes CASSYSPGGYGYTF. The V and J genes are TRBV6-5 and TRBJ1-2, with TRBD1 matching over 7 bases. Trimming cost V 0 bases and J 4 bases; bases outside gene matches: 2. Per germline, CDR1 MNHEY and CDR2 SVGAGI. The CDR3 has 14 residues.